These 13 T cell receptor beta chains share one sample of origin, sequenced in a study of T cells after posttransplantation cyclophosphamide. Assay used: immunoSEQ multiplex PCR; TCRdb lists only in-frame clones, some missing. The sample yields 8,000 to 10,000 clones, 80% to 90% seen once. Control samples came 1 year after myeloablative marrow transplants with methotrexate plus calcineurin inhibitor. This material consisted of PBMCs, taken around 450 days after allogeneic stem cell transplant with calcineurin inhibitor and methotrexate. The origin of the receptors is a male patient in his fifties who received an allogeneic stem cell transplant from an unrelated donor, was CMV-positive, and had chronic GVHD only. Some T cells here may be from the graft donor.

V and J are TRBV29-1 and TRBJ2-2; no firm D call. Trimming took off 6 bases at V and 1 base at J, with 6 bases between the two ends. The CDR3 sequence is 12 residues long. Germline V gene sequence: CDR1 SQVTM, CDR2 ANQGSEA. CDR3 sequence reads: CSVLLNTGELFF. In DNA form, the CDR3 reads TGCAGCGTCTTGTTGAACACCGGGGAGCTGTTTTTT.

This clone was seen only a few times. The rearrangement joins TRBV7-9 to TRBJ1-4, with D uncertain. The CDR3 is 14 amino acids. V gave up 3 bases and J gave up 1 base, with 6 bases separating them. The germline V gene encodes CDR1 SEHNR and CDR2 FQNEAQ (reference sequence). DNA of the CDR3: TGTGCCAGCAGCTTTTCAGTAACTAATGAAAAACTGTTTTTT. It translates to CASSFSVTNEKLFF.

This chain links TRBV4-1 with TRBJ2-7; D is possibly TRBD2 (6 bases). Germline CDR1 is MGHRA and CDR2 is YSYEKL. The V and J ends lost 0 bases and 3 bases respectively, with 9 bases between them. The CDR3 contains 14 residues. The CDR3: CASSQDHGSYEQYF. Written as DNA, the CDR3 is TGCGCCAGCAGCCAAGATCACGGGAGCTACGAGCAGTACTTC.

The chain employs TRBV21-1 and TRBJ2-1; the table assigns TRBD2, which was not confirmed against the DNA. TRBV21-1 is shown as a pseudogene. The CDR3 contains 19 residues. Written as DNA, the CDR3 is TGTGCCAGCAGCAAAAAAAAGCGGGCACCAGAACGTGCCTACAATGAGCAGTTCTTC. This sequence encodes CASSKKKRAPERAYNEQFF.

As DNA, the CDR3 is TGTGCCAGCAGCTTAACCGGGGGGGCCAATGAGCAGTTCTTC. Protein sequence: CASSLTGGANEQFF. This chain uses TRBV7-3 with TRBJ2-1; 8 bases agree with TRBD2. Germline V gene lookup returns CDR1 SGHTA and CDR2 FQGTGA. Trimming cost V 0 bases and J 6 bases; bases outside gene matches: 1. The CDR3 is 14 residues long.

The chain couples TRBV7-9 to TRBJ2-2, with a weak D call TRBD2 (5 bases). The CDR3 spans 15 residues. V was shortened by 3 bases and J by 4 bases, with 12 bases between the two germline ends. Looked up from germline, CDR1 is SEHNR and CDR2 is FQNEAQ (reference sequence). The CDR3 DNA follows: TGTGCCAGCAGCTTCGAGGGAAGAGGCACCGGGGAGCTGTTTTTT. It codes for CASSFEGRGTGELFF.

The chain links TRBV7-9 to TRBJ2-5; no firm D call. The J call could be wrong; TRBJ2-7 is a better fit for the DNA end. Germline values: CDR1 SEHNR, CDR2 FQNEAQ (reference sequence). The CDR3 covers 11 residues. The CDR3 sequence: CASSSAYEQYF. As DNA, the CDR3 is TGTGCCAGCAGCTCAGCCTACGAGCAGTACTTC.

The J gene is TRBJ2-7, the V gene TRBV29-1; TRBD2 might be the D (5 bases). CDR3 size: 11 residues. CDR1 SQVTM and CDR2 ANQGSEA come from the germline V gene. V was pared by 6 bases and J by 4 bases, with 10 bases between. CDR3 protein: CSVGWEYEQYF. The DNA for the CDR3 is TGCAGCGTGGGGTGGGAGTACGAGCAGTACTTC.

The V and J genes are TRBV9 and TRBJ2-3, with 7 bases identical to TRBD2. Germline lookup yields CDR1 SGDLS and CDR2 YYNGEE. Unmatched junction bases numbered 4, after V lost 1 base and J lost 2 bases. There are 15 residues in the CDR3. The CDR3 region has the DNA TGTGCCAGCAGCGTACTAGCGGCGAACACAGATACGCAGTATTTT. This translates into CASSVLAANTDTQYF. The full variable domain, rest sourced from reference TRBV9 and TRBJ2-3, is DSGVTQTPKHLITATGQRVTLRCSPRSGDLSVYWYQQSLDQGLQFLIQYYNGEERAKGNILERFSAQQFPDLHSELNLSSLELGDSALYFCASSVLAANTDTQYFGPGTRLTVL.

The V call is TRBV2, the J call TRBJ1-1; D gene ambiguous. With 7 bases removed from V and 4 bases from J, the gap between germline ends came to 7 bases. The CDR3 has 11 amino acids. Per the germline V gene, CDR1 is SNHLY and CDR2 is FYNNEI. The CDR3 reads CASMTGTEAFF. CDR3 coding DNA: TGTGCCAGCATGACGGGCACTGAAGCTTTCTTT.

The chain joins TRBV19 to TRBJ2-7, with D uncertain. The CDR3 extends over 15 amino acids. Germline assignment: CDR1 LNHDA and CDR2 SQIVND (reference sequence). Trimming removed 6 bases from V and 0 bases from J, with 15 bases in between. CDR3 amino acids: CASSVTVSSSYEQYF. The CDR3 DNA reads TGTGCCAGTAGCGTAACAGTTAGTAGCTCCTACGAGCAGTACTTC.

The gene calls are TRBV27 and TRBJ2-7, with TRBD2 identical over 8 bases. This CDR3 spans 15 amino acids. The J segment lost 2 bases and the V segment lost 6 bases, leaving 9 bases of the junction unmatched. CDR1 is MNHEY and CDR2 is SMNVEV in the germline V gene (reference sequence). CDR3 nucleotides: TGTGCCAGCAGCCTTAACCAGCGGGGGCCCTACGAGCAGTACTTC. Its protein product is CASSLNQRGPYEQYF.

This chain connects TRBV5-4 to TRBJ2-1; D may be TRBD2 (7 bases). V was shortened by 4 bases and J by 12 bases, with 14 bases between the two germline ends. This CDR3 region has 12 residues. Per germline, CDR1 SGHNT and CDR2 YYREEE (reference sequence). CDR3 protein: CASSRGGGGQFF. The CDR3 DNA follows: TGTGCCAGCAGCCGCGGGGGCGGAGGGCAGTTCTTC.